This T cell receptor (beta chain) was profiled in a study of T-cell memory formation after mild COVID-19. Using its own MiXCR run on the 5' RACE reads, TCRdb lists one record per CDR3 protein. This sample has hundreds of thousands of distinct CDR3 sequences, with roughly 18% found just once. V was trimmed by 3 bases and J by 5 bases, leaving 11 bases between them. The CDR3 consists of 14 residues. Germline V gene sequence: CDR1 DFQATT, CDR2 SNEGSKA (reference sequence). The genes are TRBV20-1 and TRBJ1-6; unclear D gene. This clonotype originated in an adult woman who had mild COVID-19 (a few samples of this study predate the infection). Cell type and time point are not known. Material: PBMCs or a T cell subset sorted from them (not recorded which). This CDR3 is CSASMRRDNSPLHF. CDR3 in DNA: TGCAGTGCTAGCATGAGGAGGGATAATTCACCCCTCCACTTT.